Listed below are T cell receptor beta chains from one sample, sequenced in a study of response to subunit inactivated influenza vaccine. TCRdb analysed the RT-PCR reads with MiXCR anew, one entry per CDR3 protein. This repertoire shows roughly 520,000 distinct CDR3 sequences, approximately 24% found once; its top ten account for 1.5% to 2%. This material consisted of CD4+ T cells sorted from PBMCs, taken 5 days after vaccination. Source of these receptors: a man aged 45-65 years who received an inactivated influenza vaccine. The CDR3 runs from the conserved cysteine through the conserved F or W. D genes are given only for firm matches. Not every row has a clone size; where given, it reads once, few, many or a size class.

TRBJ2-1 TRBD2 few TRBV20-1 CSPSSREGLWYNEQFF TGCAGCCCTAGCTCGCGGGAGGGCCTCTGGTACAATGAGCAGTTCTTC
TRBJ2-7 . . TRBV27 CASSLSAGAPYEQYF TGTGCCAGCAGTTTATCCGCGGGGGCTCCCTACGAGCAGTACTTC
TRBJ2-3 TRBD2 . TRBV7-9 CASSLRTSGSSDTQYF TGTGCCAGCAGTCTCCGGACTAGCGGGAGCTCAGATACGCAGTATTTT
TRBJ2-1 . few TRBV12-3/TRBV12-4 CASSPLGLRVPNEQFF TGTGCCAGCAGTCCCCTCGGACTTAGGGTGCCCAATGAGCAGTTCTTC
TRBJ1-2 TRBD1 few TRBV7-2 CASSSPGTGFYTF TGTGCCAGCAGCTCCCCCGGGACAGGGTTCTACACCTTC
TRBJ2-1 TRBD2 few TRBV7-2 CASSYGLAASSYNEQFF TGTGCCAGCAGCTACGGACTAGCGGCTAGCTCCTACAATGAGCAGTTCTTC
TRBJ2-3 TRBD1 few TRBV5-6 CASSASPGGTDTQYF TGTGCCAGCAGCGCATCCCCAGGGGGCACCGATACGCAGTATTTT
TRBJ2-5 . . TRBV30 CAWSRQQETQYF TGTGCCTGGAGTAGACAGCAAGAGACCCAGTACTTC
TRBJ2-1 TRBD2 . TRBV6-4 CASSPGTSPYNEQFF TGTGCCAGCAGCCCCGGGACTAGCCCCTACAATGAGCAGTTCTTC
TRBJ2-1 TRBD1 . TRBV7-9 CASSNFGQANEQFF TGTGCCAGCAGCAACTTCGGACAGGCCAATGAGCAGTTCTTC
TRBJ2-2 . . TRBV6-2/TRBV6-3 CASSRQVTTGELFF TGTGCCAGCAGCAGACAGGTTACCACCGGGGAGCTGTTTTTT
TRBJ2-1 . few TRBV5-1 CASSLEAGISYNEQFF TGCGCCAGCAGCTTGGAGGCAGGAATTTCCTACAATGAGCAGTTCTTC
TRBJ1-1 . few TRBV20-1 CSARTKGRMNTEAFF TGCAGTGCTAGAACAAAGGGACGGATGAACACTGAAGCTTTCTTT
TRBJ2-7 TRBD1 . TRBV15 CATSRDRGSHYEQYF TGTGCCACCAGCAGGGACAGGGGGTCGCACTACGAGCAGTACTTC